The clone carrying this T cell receptor (beta chain) appeared many times. Its antigen is currently unknown. The data stem from a study of Graves' ophthalmopathy and Graves' hyperthyroidism. This CDR3 is 12 amino acids long. V was pared by 7 bases and J by 8 bases, with 14 bases between. Germline CDR1 SNHLY, CDR2 FYNNEI. Transcripts of RNA were the source for amplifying TCR beta CDR3 regions. HTBI-primed RT-PCR formed the first round, and a multiplex PCR formed the second. TCRdb independently ran MiXCR on the multiplex PCR reads; one entry per CDR3 protein. The table lists about 500,000 distinct CDR3 sequences, less than 45% of them singletons. Study-level points and caveats: A model of 13 signatures distinguished ophthalmopathy from stable hyperthyroidism at roughly 87% sensitivity and around 81% specificity.

Physicians reached a diagnosis by relying on clinical symptoms, serum thyroxine, TRAb, thyroid ultrasound and orbital computed tomography. This clonotype was sampled from an adult man with Graves' hyperthyroidism. This sequence joins TRBV2 and TRBJ1-2, with D possibly TRBD1 on 5 matching bases. Source material: peripheral blood or thyroid tissue (not recorded which). The CDR3 DNA reads TGTGCCAGCATAAAGGGGAGAGAAGGCTACACCTTC. Residues: CASIKGREGYTF.